These T cell receptor beta chains were read from a single sample in a study of cytomegalovirus exposure and HLA in healthy donors. Repertoires were generated with immunoSEQ multiplex PCR, while TCRdb's copy carries only in-frame clones and drops some. The profile covers approximately 270,000 clones, with 80% appearing a single time and roughly 0.3% taken by the ten largest. The material sequenced was PBMCs. Receptors were obtained from a girl aged 2 to 10 in good health and CMV-seronegative. The CDR3 runs from the conserved cysteine through the conserved F or W.

v_call	cdr3_aa
TRBV4-2	CASSQGLGRQDHQPQHF
TRBV21-1	CASSKGIAGGNNEQFF
TRBV20-1	CSASQETQYF
TRBV28	CASSSGGFYEQYF
TRBV2	CASSARTVNTEAFF
TRBV13	CASLLGPNNEQFF
TRBV5-1	CASSLGASSGNTIYF
TRBV15	CATSRGEGWPQETQYF
TRBV18	CASSPSGTGASGELFF
TRBV7-9	CASSPGLAGGRWETQYF